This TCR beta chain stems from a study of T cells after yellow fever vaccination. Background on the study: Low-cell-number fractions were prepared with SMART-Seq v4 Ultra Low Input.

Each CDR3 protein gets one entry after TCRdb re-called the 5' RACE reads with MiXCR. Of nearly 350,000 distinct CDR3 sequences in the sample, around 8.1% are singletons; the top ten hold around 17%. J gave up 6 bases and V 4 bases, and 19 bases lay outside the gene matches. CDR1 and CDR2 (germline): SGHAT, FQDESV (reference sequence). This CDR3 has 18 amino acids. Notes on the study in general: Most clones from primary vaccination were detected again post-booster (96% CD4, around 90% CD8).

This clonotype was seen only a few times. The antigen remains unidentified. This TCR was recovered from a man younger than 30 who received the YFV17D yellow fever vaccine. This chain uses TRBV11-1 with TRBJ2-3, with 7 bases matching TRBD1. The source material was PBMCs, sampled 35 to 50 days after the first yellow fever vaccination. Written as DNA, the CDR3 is TGTGCCAGCAGCTCATCCCTCAACTCGGAAGGGGGCGCCGATACGCAGTATTTT. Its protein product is CASSSSLNSEGGADTQYF. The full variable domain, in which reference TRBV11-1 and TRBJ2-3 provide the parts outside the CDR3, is EAEVAQSPRYKITEKSQAVAFWCDPISGHATLYWYRQILGQGPELLVQFQDESVVDDSQLPKDRFSAERLKGVDSTLKIQPAELGDSAMYLCASSSSLNSEGGADTQYFGPGTRLTVL.